The 18 T cell receptor beta chains in this list originate from one sample, sequenced in a study of cytomegalovirus exposure and HLA in healthy donors. In the PCR, 60 Vbeta and 13 Jbeta primers were used. Some clones are missing from TCRdb's copy, which holds only in-frame ones; the method was immunoSEQ multiplex PCR. The sample has roughly 84,000 clones, over 70% seen once; the top ten hold around 5.8%. Source material: PBMCs. The receptors derive from a male donor in good health and CMV-seropositive.

CDR3 DNA sequence: TGTGCCAGCAGCCAAGAGTTCAGGTACTACGAGCAGTACTTC. Its protein product is CASSQEFRYYEQYF. This sequence joins TRBV4-2 and TRBJ2-7; no clear D gene. Germline assignment: CDR1 LGHNA and CDR2 YNFKEQ. The CDR3 length is 14 residues. The germline V and J ends were trimmed by 0 bases and 3 bases, with 9 bases remaining between them.

V and J are TRBV30 and TRBJ2-5; D remains ambiguous. TRBJ2-7 explains the end of the DNA better; the J call may be wrong. The germline V gene encodes CDR1 GTSNPN and CDR2 SVGIG (reference sequence). The CDR3 spans 10 residues. CDR3 nucleotide sequence: TGTGCCTGGAGTGTAAACGAGCAGTACTTC. This codes for CAWSVNEQYF.

The gene calls are TRBV7-2 and TRBJ2-1; D is perhaps TRBD1 (6 bases). The CDR3 has 11 residues. Germline CDR1 and CDR2: SGHTA and FQGNSA. V was shortened by 11 bases and J by 14 bases, with 19 bases between the two germline ends. The DNA for the CDR3 is TGTGCCTCAGGGCAGGGGCCGGCTGAGTTCTTC. This sequence encodes CASGQGPAEFF.

This clone has only a few counts. V and J are TRBV4-3 and TRBJ1-1; D is unresolved. V was clipped by 4 bases and J by 2 bases, with 14 bases between them. The germline gives CDR1 LGHNA, CDR2 YSLEER. This CDR3 region has 15 residues. The CDR3 region has the DNA TGCGCCAGCAGCCCCCTAGGAGGCAGAAACACTGAAGCTTTCTTT. Translating it yields CASSPLGGRNTEAFF.

This chain links TRBV29-1 with TRBJ1-3; no reliable D call. Germline values: CDR1 SQVTM, CDR2 ANQGSEA. Trimming removed 6 bases from V and 0 bases from J, with 3 bases in between. The CDR3 covers 11 residues. CDR3 DNA sequence: TGCAGCGTCATCTCTGGAAACACCATATATTTT. Its translation: CSVISGNTIYF.

The genes are TRBV25-1 and TRBJ2-1, with 9 bases identical to TRBD1. CDR3 length: 16 residues. With 4 bases clipped from V and 9 bases from J, the junction kept 13 bases outside the gene matches. Germline V CDR1 and CDR2: MGHDK, SYGVNS. The CDR3, as DNA: TGTGCCAGCAGTGTTCCTACGGGACAGGGAGACGTTGAGCAGTTCTTC. Translated: CASSVPTGQGDVEQFF. The full variable domain, its missing parts supplied by reference TRBV25-1 and TRBJ2-1, is EADIYQTPRYLVIGTGKKITLECSQTMGHDKMYWYQQDPGMELHLIHYSYGVNSTEKGDLSSESTVSRIRTEHFPLTLESARPSHTSQYLCASSVPTGQGDVEQFFGPGTRLTVL.

V gene TRBV6-5 combines with J gene TRBJ1-1; possible D gene TRBD1, 5 bases. The germline gives CDR1 MNHEY, CDR2 SVGAGI. The CDR3 is made up of 14 amino acids. Trimming pared 0 bases from V and 2 bases from J, leaving 7 bases between. As DNA, the CDR3 is TGTGCCAGCAGTTACTCGGGGGGTAACACTGAAGCTTTCTTT. Amino acids: CASSYSGGNTEAFF.

This rearrangement joins TRBV13 to TRBJ2-1, with 9 nucleotides matching TRBD1. In germline, CDR1 is PRHDT, CDR2 FYEKMQ (reference sequence). The junction had 10 bases not matched to a gene; V was cut back by 3 bases and J by 7 bases. The CDR3 has 16 amino acids. The CDR3 reads CASSFVWDRARNEQFF. For the CDR3, the DNA is TGTGCCAGCAGCTTCGTCTGGGACAGGGCACGGAATGAGCAGTTCTTC.

This sequence joins TRBV27 and TRBJ1-6; D is uncertain. V was pared by 3 bases and J by 11 bases, with 17 bases between. This CDR3 has 15 residues. The germline V gene encodes CDR1 MNHEY and CDR2 SMNVEV (reference sequence). CDR3 bases: TGTGCCAGCAGTTTTTCTGATCCGGGATTCGCACCCCTCCACTTT. Translated, it gives CASSFSDPGFAPLHF.

The V call is TRBV5-4, the J call TRBJ1-4, with 7 bases that match TRBD1. The length of the CDR3 is 16 residues. Germline values: CDR1 SGHNT, CDR2 YYREEE (reference sequence). The V segment lost 0 bases and the J segment 3 bases; nucleotides outside the gene matches: 5. DNA for the CDR3: TGTGCCAGCAGCTTGGAAACAGGGGTGGCTAATGAAAAACTGTTTTTT. Translating gives CASSLETGVANEKLFF.

Only a few counts were recorded for this clone. As DNA, the CDR3 is TGTGCCAGCAGCTTAATGGGAGATCAGCCCCAGCATTTT. Its translation: CASSLMGDQPQHF. This chain connects TRBV7-9 to TRBJ1-5; D not certain. Germline loops: CDR1 SEHNR, CDR2 FQNEAQ (reference sequence). The V and J ends lost 2 bases and 5 bases respectively, with 7 bases between them. CDR3 length: 13 amino acids.

This clone was seen a few times. The chain combines TRBV19 with TRBJ2-1; 11 bases fit TRBD2. From germline, CDR1 is LNHDA and CDR2 SQIVND (reference sequence). CDR3 length: 17 amino acids. Losses at the gene ends were 0 bases for V and 10 bases for J; bases not matched to a gene: 11. This chain's CDR3 is CASSIEGSGRGIPEQFF. DNA of the CDR3: TGTGCCAGTAGTATAGAGGGTAGCGGGAGGGGTATACCGGAGCAGTTCTTC. Combining the CDR3 with reference TRBV19 and TRBJ2-1 gives the whole variable domain DGGITQSPKYLFRKEGQNVTLSCEQNLNHDAMYWYRQDPGQGLRLIYYSQIVNDFQKGDIAEGYSVSREKKESFPLTVTSAQKNPTAFYLCASSIEGSGRGIPEQFFGPGTRLTVL.

In this sample, this clone turned up a few times. The chain couples TRBV5-1 to TRBJ2-7; D is unresolved. The V gene lost 0 bases and the J gene lost 2 bases, with 6 bases spanning the gap. CDR1 is SGHRS and CDR2 is YFSETQ in the germline V gene. The CDR3 runs 13 residues. The chain's CDR3 is CASSLDPAYEQYF. The CDR3 nucleotides read TGCGCCAGCAGCTTGGACCCAGCCTACGAGCAGTACTTC. Full variable domain (outside the CDR3, taken from reference TRBV5-1 and TRBJ2-7): KAGVTQTPRYLIKTRGQQVTLSCSPISGHRSVSWYQQTPGQGLQFLFEYFSETQRNKGNFPGRFSGRQFSNSRSEMNVSTLELGDSALYLCASSLDPAYEQYFGPGTRLTVT.

This chain joins TRBV4-3 and TRBJ2-6, with 7 bases lining up with TRBD1. CDR3 length equals 15 residues. The ends lost 2 bases at V and 2 bases at J; junction bases unmatched: 0. Germline values: CDR1 LGHNA, CDR2 YSLEER. CDR3 protein: CASSQQGAGANVLTF. In DNA, the CDR3 is TGCGCCAGCAGCCAACAGGGGGCTGGGGCCAACGTCCTGACTTTC.

The chain couples TRBV27 to TRBJ2-7, with TRBD2 matching over 7 bases. Germline values: CDR1 MNHEY, CDR2 SMNVEV (reference sequence). V lost 1 base to trimming and J lost 2 bases; unmatched junction nucleotides: 2. This CDR3 comprises 14 residues. The CDR3 loop reads CASSLWGGTYEQYF. As DNA, the CDR3 is TGTGCCAGCAGTTTATGGGGGGGTACCTACGAGCAGTACTTC.

V gene TRBV5-1 combines with J gene TRBJ1-4; no reliable D call. This CDR3 has 17 amino acids. The ends were cut back, 4 bases at V and 2 bases at J, with 18 bases in the middle. Germline V gene data show CDR1 as SGHRS and CDR2 as YFSETQ. In nucleotides, the CDR3 is TGCGCCAGCAGCCTTGCGGTCAGTACAACTACTAATGAAAAACTGTTTTTT. This sequence encodes CASSLAVSTTTNEKLFF.

The rearrangement links TRBV16 to TRBJ1-6, with a weak D call TRBD1 (5 bases). CDR1 and CDR2 from the germline V gene are KGHSY and FQNENV. This CDR3 has 17 amino acids. The ends were cut back, 4 bases at V and 3 bases at J, with 16 bases in the middle. In nucleotides, the CDR3 is TGTGCCAGCAGCCCGCCCAGGGCCACGGGCTATAATTCACCCCTCCACTTT. Amino acids: CASSPPRATGYNSPLHF. The variable domain in full, with the rest retrieved from reference TRBV16 and TRBJ1-6, is GEEVAQTPKHLVRGEGQKAKLYCAPIKGHSYVFWYQQVLKNEFKFLISFQNENVFDETGMPKERFSAKCLPNSPCSLEIQATKLEDSAVYFCASSPPRATGYNSPLHFGNGTRLTVT.

The chain employs TRBV7-9 and TRBJ2-1; 9 bases are a match to TRBD2. Trimming removed 6 bases from V and 1 base from J; junction bases left unmatched: 7. The CDR3 loop spans 16 amino acids. CDR1 and CDR2 from the germline V gene are SEHNR and FQNEAQ (reference sequence). CDR3 loop: CASRRGGSVSYNEQFF. DNA for the CDR3: TGTGCCAGCAGGCGGGGGGGGTCGGTATCCTACAATGAGCAGTTCTTC. Drawing the rest from reference TRBV7-9 and TRBJ2-1, the complete variable domain is DTGVSQNPRHKITKRGQNVTFRCDPISEHNRLYWYRQTLGQGPEFLTYFQNEAQLEKSRLLSDRFSAERPKGSFSTLEIQRTEQGDSAMYLCASRRGGSVSYNEQFFGPGTRLTVL.